Detailed here is one T cell receptor beta chain. Its antigen remains unidentified. The entry originates in a study of T cell responses to AZD1222 COVID-19 vaccine. General study findings and limits: Most donors were white British, females outnumbered males, and clonal diversity was possibly underestimated.

Profiled with immunoSEQ multiplex PCR; TCRdb holds only in-frame clones, not every one. This table holds about 130,000 clones, roughly 92% found once. The CDR3 is 15 residues long. Trimming cost V 4 bases and J 7 bases; bases outside gene matches: 8. Germline loops: CDR1 KGHDR, CDR2 SFDVKD. This receptor was identified in an adult who received the AZD1222 COVID-19 vaccine. This chain uses TRBV24-1 with TRBJ2-2; 7 bases are a match to TRBD1. The material was peripheral blood, obtained 28 days after the second AZD1222 dose. CDR3 nucleotides: TGTGCCACCAGTGACCGACAGGGAGTTGGCGGGGAGCTGTTTTTT. This encodes CATSDRQGVGGELFF.